Listed here are 14 T cell receptor beta chains from one sample, sequenced in a study of blood T cell repertoires in COVID-19. Generated by immunoSEQ multiplex PCR, the TCRdb table keeps only in-frame clones and is missing some. The sample yields about 300,000 clones, nearly 90% seen once. Sequencing was performed on PBMCs or T cells enriched from blood (not recorded which). The receptors shown here come from a woman in her twenties or thirties who had recovered from COVID-19.

This rearrangement joins TRBV5-4 to TRBJ2-7; D possibly corresponds to TRBD1 (6 bases). Germline V gives CDR1 SGHNT, CDR2 YYREEE (reference sequence). The CDR3 runs 13 residues. V lost 5 bases and J 0 bases, leaving 9 bases between the germline ends. The CDR3 reads CASSRQASYEQYF. In DNA form, the CDR3 reads TGTGCCAGCAGTAGACAGGCCTCCTACGAGCAGTACTTC.

This clone appeared a single time. The V gene is TRBV3-1 (or the pseudogene TRBV3-2), the J gene TRBJ2-7; 7 nucleotides agree with TRBD1. The CDR3 spans 14 residues. The trim removed 1 base at V and 6 bases at J, leaving 6 bases unmatched. Germline V gene data show CDR1 as LGHDT and CDR2 as YNNKEL (reference sequence). CDR3 region: CASSQAHRGVEQYF. CDR3 sequence (DNA): TGTGCCAGCAGCCAAGCTCACAGGGGTGTCGAGCAGTACTTC.

The chain has TRBV5-6 and TRBJ1-1; 8 nucleotides line up with TRBD1. J lost 4 bases, V lost 4 bases, and 9 bases had no gene match. This CDR3 is built from 15 residues. Germline-derived CDR1 and CDR2 are SGHDT and YYEEEE. In DNA, the CDR3 is TGTGCCAGCAGCCCACGGACAGGGCCGGGCACTGAAGCTTTCTTT. This codes for CASSPRTGPGTEAFF.

In its sample, this clone was seen once. The J gene is TRBJ2-3, the V gene TRBV29-1, with TRBD2 identical over 7 bases. This CDR3 has 14 residues. V shed 2 bases, J shed 8 bases, and the junction held 10 bases outside the gene matches. Germline CDR1 SQVTM, CDR2 ANQGSEA. CDR3 protein: CSVERLADSFTQYF. The CDR3 DNA is TGCAGCGTTGAACGGCTAGCGGACTCCTTTACGCAGTATTTT.

The J gene is TRBJ1-1, the V gene TRBV19; D not resolved. The CDR3 runs to 16 residues. Per germline, CDR1 LNHDA and CDR2 SQIVND (reference sequence). Trimming removed 1 base at V and 4 bases at J, with 16 bases between. In DNA form, the CDR3 reads TGTGCCAGTAGTATAGGGAGGCGGCAGCTGATCACTGAAGCTTTCTTT. Translated, it gives CASSIGRRQLITEAFF. Combining the CDR3 with reference TRBV19 and TRBJ1-1 gives the whole variable domain DGGITQSPKYLFRKEGQNVTLSCEQNLNHDAMYWYRQDPGQGLRLIYYSQIVNDFQKGDIAEGYSVSREKKESFPLTVTSAQKNPTAFYLCASSIGRRQLITEAFFGQGTRLTVV.

The chain links TRBV28 to TRBJ1-3; D uncertain. Trimming stripped 6 bases from V and 7 bases from J, with 13 bases between. This CDR3 region has 13 residues. Germline assignment: CDR1 MDHEN and CDR2 SYDVKM. DNA of the CDR3: TGTGCCAGCAGAACGGTGCCGGGGAACACCATATATTTT. Translating it yields CASRTVPGNTIYF.

V is TRBV6-6 and J is TRBJ2-2, with D possibly being TRBD1 (6 bases). Trimming took off 6 bases at V and 7 bases at J, with 21 bases between the two ends. The CDR3 extends over 16 amino acids. Germline CDR1 is MNHNY and CDR2 is SVGAGI (reference sequence). CDR3 nucleotide sequence: TGTGCCAGCAGCCCCAGGGGTAGATCACAGGGCGGGGAGCTGTTTTTT. This codes for CASSPRGRSQGGELFF.

The chain's CDR3 is CASSQVGGTGTYEQYF. The CDR3 DNA sequence: TGTGCCAGCAGCCAAGTGGGCGGGACAGGGACATACGAGCAGTACTTC. The chain has TRBV3-1 (or the pseudogene TRBV3-2) and TRBJ2-7; 9 bases align to TRBD1. With 1 base clipped from V and 4 bases from J, the junction kept 8 bases outside the gene matches. Per germline, CDR1 LGHDT and CDR2 YNNKEL (reference sequence). CDR3 length equals 16 residues.

The V gene is TRBV2, the J gene TRBJ2-5; D perhaps matches TRBD1 (5 bases). Per germline, CDR1 SNHLY and CDR2 FYNNEI. The CDR3 is 11 amino acids. V lost 10 bases to trimming and J lost 2 bases, with 8 bases between them. The CDR3 loop is CATRQQETQYF. The CDR3 region has the DNA TGTGCCACCCGACAGCAAGAGACCCAGTACTTC.

The CDR3 region has the DNA TGCGCCAGCAGCCCGGGGGGGGCGGCAACTAATGAAAAACTGTTTTTT. It translates to CASSPGGAATNEKLFF. This chain uses TRBV4-3 with TRBJ1-4; a possible D gene is TRBD1 (6 bases). The CDR3 sequence is 16 residues long. Trimming left V 4 bases short and J 0 bases short, with 12 bases between. CDR1 and CDR2 from the germline V gene are LGHNA and YSLEER.

The gene calls are TRBV14 and TRBJ2-3; D is undetermined. The CDR3 consists of 12 residues. Trimming cost V 4 bases and J 4 bases, with 6 bases left between them. Germline-derived CDR1 and CDR2 are SGHDN and FVKESK. Here the CDR3 reads CASSRGSDTQYF. DNA for the CDR3: TGTGCCAGCAGCCGAGGCTCAGATACGCAGTATTTT.

V and J are TRBV19 and TRBJ1-2; 7 positions match TRBD1. The CDR3 extends over 17 amino acids. Germline V CDR1 and CDR2: LNHDA, SQIVND (reference sequence). Unmatched junction bases numbered 17, after V lost 0 bases and J lost 10 bases. The CDR3 sequence is CASSIDRARRDSMPYTF. DNA for the CDR3: TGTGCCAGTAGTATAGACAGGGCTAGACGGGACAGTATGCCCTACACCTTC.

The chain uses TRBV7-3 and TRBJ1-1; possibly TRBD1 for D (5 bases). Germline assignment: CDR1 SGHTA and CDR2 FQGTGA. Trimming removed 5 bases at V and 1 base at J, with 14 bases between. The CDR3 loop spans 15 amino acids. The CDR3 nucleotides read TGTGCCAGCAGCCCCGGGGGGGTGTCGAACACTGAAGCTTTCTTT. Its protein product is CASSPGGVSNTEAFF.

This chain links TRBV30 with TRBJ1-6, with TRBD1 matching over 7 bases. The CDR3 sequence is 15 residues long. Germline CDR1 and CDR2: GTSNPN and SVGIG (reference sequence). V was clipped by 3 bases and J by 6 bases; unmatched bases: 8. The CDR3: CAWSGPGTANSPLHF. The DNA for the CDR3 is TGTGCCTGGAGCGGTCCCGGGACAGCTAATTCACCCCTCCACTTT.